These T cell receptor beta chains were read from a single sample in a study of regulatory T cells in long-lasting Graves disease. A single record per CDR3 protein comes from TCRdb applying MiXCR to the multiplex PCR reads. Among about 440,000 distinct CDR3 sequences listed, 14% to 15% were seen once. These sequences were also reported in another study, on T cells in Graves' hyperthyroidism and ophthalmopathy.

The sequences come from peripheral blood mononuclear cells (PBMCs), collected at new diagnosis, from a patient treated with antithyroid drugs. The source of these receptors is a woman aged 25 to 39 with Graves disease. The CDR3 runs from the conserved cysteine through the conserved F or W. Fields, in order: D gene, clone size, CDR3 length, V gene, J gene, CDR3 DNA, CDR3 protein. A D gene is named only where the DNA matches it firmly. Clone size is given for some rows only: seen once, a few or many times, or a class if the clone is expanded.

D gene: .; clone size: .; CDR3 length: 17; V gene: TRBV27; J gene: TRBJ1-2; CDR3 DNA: TGTGCCAGCAGTTTAGAGGGAACCGCGAGCTCCCCTTATGGCTACACCTTC; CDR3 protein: CASSLEGTASSPYGYTF
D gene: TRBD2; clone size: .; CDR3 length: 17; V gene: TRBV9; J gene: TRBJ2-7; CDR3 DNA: TGTGCCAGCAGCGAGGGACTAGCGGGAGTCAGTCGATACGAGCAGTACTTC; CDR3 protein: CASSEGLAGVSRYEQYF
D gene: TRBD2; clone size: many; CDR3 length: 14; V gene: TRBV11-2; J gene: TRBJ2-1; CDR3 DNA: TGTGCCAGCAGAACGACTAGCGGGAACGTTGAGCAGTTCTTC; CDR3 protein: CASRTTSGNVEQFF
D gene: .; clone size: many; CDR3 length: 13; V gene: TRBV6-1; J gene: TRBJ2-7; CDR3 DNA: TGTGCCAGCAGTCTTCCGCCAGGGGACGAGCAGTACTTC; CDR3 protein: CASSLPPGDEQYF
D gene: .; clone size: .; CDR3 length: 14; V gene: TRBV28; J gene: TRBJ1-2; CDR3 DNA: TGTGCCAGCAGTTTTGTGGACAGCCTTTATGGCTACACCTTC; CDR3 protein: CASSFVDSLYGYTF
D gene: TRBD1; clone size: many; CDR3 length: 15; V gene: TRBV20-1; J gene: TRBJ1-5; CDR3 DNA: TGCAGTGCTAGACGGACAGGGGTGAGCAATCAGCCCCAGCAATTT; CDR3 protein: CSARRTGVSNQPQQF
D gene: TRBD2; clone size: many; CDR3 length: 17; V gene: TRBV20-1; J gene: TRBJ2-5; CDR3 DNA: TGCAGTGCCTCTAAGCTGGCGGGAGGGCTGGGACTAGAGACCCAGTACTTC; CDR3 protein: CSASKLAGGLGLETQYF
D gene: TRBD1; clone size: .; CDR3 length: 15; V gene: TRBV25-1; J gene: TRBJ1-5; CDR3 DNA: TGTGCCAGCAGTGAACAGGGGGCTTTCAATCAGCCCCAGCATTTT; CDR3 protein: CASSEQGAFNQPQHF
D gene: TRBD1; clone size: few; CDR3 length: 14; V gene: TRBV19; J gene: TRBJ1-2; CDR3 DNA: TGTGCCACAAATGACCAGGGGGAGGTCTATGGCTACACCTTC; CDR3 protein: CATNDQGEVYGYTF
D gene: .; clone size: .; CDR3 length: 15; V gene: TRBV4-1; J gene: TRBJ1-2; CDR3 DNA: TGCGCCAGCAGCCAAGTTCCCGCTGAACCCTATGGCTACACCTTC; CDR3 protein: CASSQVPAEPYGYTF
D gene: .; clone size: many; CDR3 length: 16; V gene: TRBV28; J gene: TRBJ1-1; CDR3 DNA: TGTGCCAGCAGTTTCTACCTCAGAGAGATAGACACTGAAGCTTTCTTT; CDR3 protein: CASSFYLREIDTEAFF
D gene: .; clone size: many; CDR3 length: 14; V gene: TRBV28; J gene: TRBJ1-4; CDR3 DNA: TGTGCCAGCAGGTTTACAGGCCGAGGGGAAAAACTGTTTTTT; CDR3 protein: CASRFTGRGEKLFF
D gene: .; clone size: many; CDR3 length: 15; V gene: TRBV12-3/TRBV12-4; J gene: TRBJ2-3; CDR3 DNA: TGTGCCAGCAGTTTTGAAGCGGTGGGCACAGATACGCAGTATTTT; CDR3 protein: CASSFEAVGTDTQYF
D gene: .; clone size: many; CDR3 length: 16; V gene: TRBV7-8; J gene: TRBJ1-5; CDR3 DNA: TGTGCCAGCAGCTTAGCAGTGAGACAGGTCAATCAGCCCCAGCATTTT; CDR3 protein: CASSLAVRQVNQPQHF
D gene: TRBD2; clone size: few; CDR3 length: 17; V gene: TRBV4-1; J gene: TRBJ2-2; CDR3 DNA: TGCGCCAGCAGCCAAACGTTAGCGGGATTGGGAACCGGGGAGCTGTTTTTT; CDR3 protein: CASSQTLAGLGTGELFF
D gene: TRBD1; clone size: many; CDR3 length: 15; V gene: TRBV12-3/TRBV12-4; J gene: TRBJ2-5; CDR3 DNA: TGTGCCAGCAGTGTCTTACAGGGGGCAGGGGAGACCCAGTACTTC; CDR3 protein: CASSVLQGAGETQYF
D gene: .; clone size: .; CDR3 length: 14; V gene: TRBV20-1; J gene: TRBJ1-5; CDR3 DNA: TGCAGTGCTAGAGATGGCGGGGCGGATCAGCCCCAGCATTTT; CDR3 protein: CSARDGGADQPQHF
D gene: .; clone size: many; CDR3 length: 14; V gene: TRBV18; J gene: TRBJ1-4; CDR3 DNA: TGTGCCAGCTCACCAGGCCGGGGTAATGAAAAACTGTTTTTT; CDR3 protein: CASSPGRGNEKLFF
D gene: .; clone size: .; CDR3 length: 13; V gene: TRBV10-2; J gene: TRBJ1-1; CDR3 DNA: TGCGCCAGCAGTCCCCCCAAGTACACTGAAGCTTTCTTT; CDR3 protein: CASSPPKYTEAFF
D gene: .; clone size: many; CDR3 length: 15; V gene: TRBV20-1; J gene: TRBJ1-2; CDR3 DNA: TGCAGTGCCCCCCCCACAGAGGGGTATGCCTATGGCTACACCTTC; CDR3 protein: CSAPPTEGYAYGYTF
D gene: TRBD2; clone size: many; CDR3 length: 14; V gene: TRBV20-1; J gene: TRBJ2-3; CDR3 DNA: TGCAGTGCTCTACCGGGACTAGTCACAGATACGCAGTATTTT; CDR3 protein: CSALPGLVTDTQYF
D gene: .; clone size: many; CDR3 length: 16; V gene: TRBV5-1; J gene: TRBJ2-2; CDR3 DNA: TGCGCCAGCAGCTACGGGCTGACAGGGAACACCGGGGAGCTGTTTTTT; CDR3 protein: CASSYGLTGNTGELFF
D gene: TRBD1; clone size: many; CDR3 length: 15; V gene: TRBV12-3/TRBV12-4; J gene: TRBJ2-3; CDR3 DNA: TGTGCCAGCAGTTTAAAGGGGGCCGGCACAGATACGCAGTATTTT; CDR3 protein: CASSLKGAGTDTQYF
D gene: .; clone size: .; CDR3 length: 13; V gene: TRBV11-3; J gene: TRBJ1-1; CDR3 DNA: TGTGCCAGCAGCAGAAGTGGGAACACTGAAGCTTTCTTT; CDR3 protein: CASSRSGNTEAFF
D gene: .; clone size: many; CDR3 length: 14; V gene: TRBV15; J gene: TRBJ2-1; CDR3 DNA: TGTGCCACCAGCAGGGGGACGGAGTACAATGAGCAGTTCTTC; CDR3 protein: CATSRGTEYNEQFF
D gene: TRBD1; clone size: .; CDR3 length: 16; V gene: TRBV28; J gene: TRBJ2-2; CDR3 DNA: TGTGCCAGCAGTTCCTATGGACAGGGTGAGACCGGGGAGCTGTTTTTT; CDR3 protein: CASSSYGQGETGELFF